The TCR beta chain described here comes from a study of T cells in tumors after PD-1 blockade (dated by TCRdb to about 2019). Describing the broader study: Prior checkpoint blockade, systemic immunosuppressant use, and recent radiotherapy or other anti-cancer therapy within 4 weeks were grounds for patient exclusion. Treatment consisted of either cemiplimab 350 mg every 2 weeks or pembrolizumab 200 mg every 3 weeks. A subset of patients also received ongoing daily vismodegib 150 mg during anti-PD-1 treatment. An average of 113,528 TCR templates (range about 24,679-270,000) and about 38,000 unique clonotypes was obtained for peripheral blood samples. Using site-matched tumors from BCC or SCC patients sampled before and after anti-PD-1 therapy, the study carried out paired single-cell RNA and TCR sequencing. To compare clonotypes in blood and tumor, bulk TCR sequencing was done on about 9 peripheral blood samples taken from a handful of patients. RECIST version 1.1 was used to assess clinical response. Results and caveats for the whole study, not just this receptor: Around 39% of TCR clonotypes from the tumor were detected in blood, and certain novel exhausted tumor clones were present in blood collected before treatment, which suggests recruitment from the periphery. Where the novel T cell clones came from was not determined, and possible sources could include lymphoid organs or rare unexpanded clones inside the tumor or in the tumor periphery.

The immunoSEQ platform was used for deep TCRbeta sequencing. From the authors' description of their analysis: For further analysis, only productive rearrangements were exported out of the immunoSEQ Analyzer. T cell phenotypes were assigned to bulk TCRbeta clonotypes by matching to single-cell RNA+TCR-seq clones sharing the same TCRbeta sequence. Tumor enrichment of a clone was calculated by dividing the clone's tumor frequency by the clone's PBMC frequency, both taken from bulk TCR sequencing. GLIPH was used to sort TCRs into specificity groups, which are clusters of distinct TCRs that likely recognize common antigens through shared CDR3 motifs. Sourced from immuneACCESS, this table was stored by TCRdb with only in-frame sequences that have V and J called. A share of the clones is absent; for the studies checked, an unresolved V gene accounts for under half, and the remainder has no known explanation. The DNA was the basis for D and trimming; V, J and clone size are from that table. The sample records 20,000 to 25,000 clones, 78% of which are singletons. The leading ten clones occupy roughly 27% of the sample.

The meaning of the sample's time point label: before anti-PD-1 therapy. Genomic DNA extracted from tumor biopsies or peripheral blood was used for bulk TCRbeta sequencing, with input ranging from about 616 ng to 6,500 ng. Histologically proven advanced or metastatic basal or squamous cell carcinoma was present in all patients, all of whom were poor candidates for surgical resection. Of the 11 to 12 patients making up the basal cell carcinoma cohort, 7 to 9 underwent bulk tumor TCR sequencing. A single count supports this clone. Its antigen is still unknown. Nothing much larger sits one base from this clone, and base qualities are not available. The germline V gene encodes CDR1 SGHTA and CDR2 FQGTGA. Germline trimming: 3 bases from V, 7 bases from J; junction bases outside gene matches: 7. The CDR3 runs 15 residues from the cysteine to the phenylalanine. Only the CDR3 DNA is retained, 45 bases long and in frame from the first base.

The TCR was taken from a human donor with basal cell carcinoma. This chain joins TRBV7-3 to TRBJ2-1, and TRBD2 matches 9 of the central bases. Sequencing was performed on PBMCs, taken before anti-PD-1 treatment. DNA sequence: TGTGCCAGCAGCTTTCATAGCGGGAGCAGGAATGAGCAGTTCTTC. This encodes CASSFHSGSRNEQFF.